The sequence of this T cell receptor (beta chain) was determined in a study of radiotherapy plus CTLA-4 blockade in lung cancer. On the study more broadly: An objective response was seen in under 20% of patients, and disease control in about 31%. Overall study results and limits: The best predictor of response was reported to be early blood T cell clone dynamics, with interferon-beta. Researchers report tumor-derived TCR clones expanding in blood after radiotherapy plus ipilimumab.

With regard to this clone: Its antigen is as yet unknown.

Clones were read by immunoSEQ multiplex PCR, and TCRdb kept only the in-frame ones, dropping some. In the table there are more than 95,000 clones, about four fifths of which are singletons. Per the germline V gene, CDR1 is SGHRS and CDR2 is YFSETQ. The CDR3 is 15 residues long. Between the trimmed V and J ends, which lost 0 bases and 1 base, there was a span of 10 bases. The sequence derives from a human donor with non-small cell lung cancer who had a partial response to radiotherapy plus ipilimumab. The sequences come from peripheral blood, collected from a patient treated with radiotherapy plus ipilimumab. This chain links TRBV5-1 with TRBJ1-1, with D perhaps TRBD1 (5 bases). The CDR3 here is CASSLEWGGNTEAFF. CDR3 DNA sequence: TGCGCCAGCAGCTTGGAATGGGGGGGGAACACTGAAGCTTTCTTT.